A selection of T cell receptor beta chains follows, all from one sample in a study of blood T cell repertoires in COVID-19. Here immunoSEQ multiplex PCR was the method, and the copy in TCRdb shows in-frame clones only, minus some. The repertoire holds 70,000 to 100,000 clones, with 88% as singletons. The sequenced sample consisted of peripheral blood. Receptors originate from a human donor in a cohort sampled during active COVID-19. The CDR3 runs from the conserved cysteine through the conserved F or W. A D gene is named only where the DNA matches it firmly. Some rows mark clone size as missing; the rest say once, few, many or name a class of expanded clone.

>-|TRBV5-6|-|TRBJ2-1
TGTGCCAGCACCAAGACTACTAGAGCAACGGGGAATGAGCAGTTCTTC
CASTKTTRATGNEQFF
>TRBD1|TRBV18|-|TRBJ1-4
TGTGCCAGCTCACCCGGGACAGATAATGAAAAACTGTTTTTT
CASSPGTDNEKLFF
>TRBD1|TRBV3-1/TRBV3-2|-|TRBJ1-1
TGTGCCAGCAGCCGGTCAGGACAGGGTTTATCTGAAGCTTTCTTT
CASSRSGQGLSEAFF
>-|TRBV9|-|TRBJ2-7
TGTGCCAGCAGCGTAGGGCAGGGTCCATACGAGCAGTACTTC
CASSVGQGPYEQYF
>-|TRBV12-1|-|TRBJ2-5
TGTGCCAGCAGCTTTGGACAGGGGCAAGAGACCCAGTACTTC
CASSFGQGQETQYF
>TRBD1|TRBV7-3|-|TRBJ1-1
TGTGCCAGCAGCTTAGGCTACCAGGGGGCCACTGAAGCTTTCTTT
CASSLGYQGATEAFF
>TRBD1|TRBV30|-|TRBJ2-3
TGTGCCTGGAAGTCGGGGAGTCTGGGGGGACAGGCGCAGACGCAGTATTTT
CAWKSGSLGGQAQTQYF
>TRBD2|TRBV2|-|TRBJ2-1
TGTGCCAGCATAAGGGGACTAGCGGGGTACAATGAGCAGTTCTTC
CASIRGLAGYNEQFF
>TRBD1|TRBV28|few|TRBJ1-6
TGTGCCACCATGGGACAGGGAAGCTCCTATAATTCACCCCTCCACTTT
CATMGQGSSYNSPLHF
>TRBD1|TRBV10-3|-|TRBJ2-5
TGTGCCACCCGGGACAGGGAGGGAGAGACCCAGTACTTC
CATRDREGETQYF